The 13 T cell receptor beta chains listed next were all sequenced from one sample in a study of blood T cells in healthy people across ages (dated by TCRdb to about 2015). Library generation was performed with 5' RACE. Sequencing was performed on an Illumina HiSeq 2500. The second PCR ran for roughly 6 to 11 cycles and used a J-beta primer mix along with a sample-barcoded 5' primer. Using fastp trimming at Q25 and MiXCR clonotype assembly, TCRdb reanalyzed the public sequencing data and kept in-frame beta chains. Rows with one shared CDR3 protein collapse into an entry with the most common genes and DNA. The sample records approximately 670,000 distinct CDR3 sequences, around two fifths of which are singletons. The ten largest clones take up around 30% of the sample. The material sequenced was blood. The receptors here all came from a man at least 80 years old in good health.

The rearrangement uses TRBV6-2 or TRBV6-3 and TRBJ2-5, with D possibly matching TRBD2 (6 bases). Germline-derived CDR1 and CDR2 are MNHEY and SVGEGT. The CDR3 contains 14 residues. Trimming cost V 7 bases and J 11 bases, with 23 bases left between them. The CDR3 nucleotides are TGTGCCAGCACCCGAGCGGGCCCCCTGGGGGAGCAGTACTTC. It is translated as CASTRAGPLGEQYF.

The gene calls are TRBV4-1 and TRBJ2-5, with TRBD2 matching over 10 bases. The CDR3 is made up of 18 amino acids. Germline-derived CDR1 and CDR2 are MGHRA and YSYEKL. The J segment lost 1 base and the V segment lost 0 bases, leaving 8 bases of the junction unmatched. CDR3 loop: CASSQEGASGGLQETQYF. CDR3 sequence (DNA): TGCGCCAGCAGCCAAGAGGGAGCTAGCGGGGGACTCCAAGAGACCCAGTACTTC.

This clonotype has only one observation. This chain links TRBV6-1 with TRBJ2-1, with 9 bases lining up with TRBD1. The V and J ends lost 7 bases and 4 bases, in that order; junction bases with no gene match: 5. This CDR3 is built from 14 residues. Germline loops: CDR1 MNHNS, CDR2 SASEGT. CDR3 in amino acids: CASTQGQGYNEQFF. Written as DNA, the CDR3 is TGTGCCAGCACACAGGGACAGGGTTACAATGAGCAGTTCTTC.

This chain joins TRBV10-3 and TRBJ2-1; D is ambiguous. This CDR3 comprises 14 residues. CDR1 is ENHRY, CDR2 SYGVKD, per germline. Trimming removed 0 bases at V and 6 bases at J, with 9 bases between. CDR3 nucleotides: TGTGCCATCAGTGAGTCGACACAGCTCAATGAGCAGTTCTTC. Protein: CAISESTQLNEQFF.

The J gene is TRBJ2-3, the V gene TRBV12-3 or TRBV12-4, with D maybe TRBD1 (5 bases). V lost 2 bases to trimming and J lost 3 bases, with 6 bases between them. This CDR3 is 13 amino acids long. For the CDR3, the DNA is TGTGCCAGCAGTTTAAAGGGGACAGATACGCAGTATTTT. Protein product: CASSLKGTDTQYF.

This clonotype was detected a few times. The junction and the germline gene differ at one end; a read error may be behind it. The genes are TRBV9 and TRBJ2-6; perhaps TRBD2 as D (5 bases). CDR1 is SGDLS and CDR2 is YYNGEE in the germline V gene. CDR3 length: 19 amino acids. The CDR3 region is CANSGELGVVTSGANVLTF. CDR3 coding DNA: TGTGCCAACAGCGGAGAATTGGGAGTGGTAACCTCTGGGGCCAACGTCCTGACTTTC. Complete variable domain (other parts from reference TRBV9 and TRBJ2-6): DSGVTQTPKHLITATGQRVTLRCSPRSGDLSVYWYQQSLDQGLQFLIQYYNGEERAKGNILERFSAQQFPDLHSELNLSSLELGDSALYFCANSGELGVVTSGANVLTFGAGSRLTVL.

This clonotype is a singleton in its sample. The chain couples TRBV9 to TRBJ2-1; TRBD2 agrees at 14 bases. V dropped 0 bases and J dropped 9; count of bases not matched to a gene: 8. Germline CDR1 reads SGDLS; CDR2 reads YYNGEE. This CDR3 contains 17 residues. The CDR3 protein is CASSVGGTSGRSSEQFF. Written as DNA, the CDR3 is TGTGCCAGCAGCGTAGGGGGGACTAGCGGGAGATCCTCTGAGCAGTTCTTC.

This clonotype was recorded a few times. The chain recombines TRBV7-9 with TRBJ2-3; D is possibly TRBD2 (6 bases). Germline V lookup: CDR1 SEHNR, CDR2 FQNEAQ (reference sequence). CDR3 length: 16 residues. V lost 5 bases, J lost 2 bases, and 17 bases lay in between. The CDR3 sequence is CASSPLGTGNTDTQYF. CDR3 nucleotides: TGTGCCAGCAGCCCGCTAGGGACTGGCAACACAGATACGCAGTATTTT.

V is TRBV11-2 and J is TRBJ2-5; 10 bases match TRBD1. The CDR3 runs 17 residues. The ends lost 5 bases at V and 4 bases at J; junction bases unmatched: 13. Germline CDR1 is SGHAT and CDR2 is FQNNGV. CDR3 residues: CASSPYWGQGKSETQYF. The CDR3 coding sequence is TGTGCCAGCAGCCCCTACTGGGGACAGGGGAAATCAGAGACCCAGTACTTC. The variable domain in full, completed from reference TRBV11-2 and TRBJ2-5, reads EAGVAQSPRYKIIEKRQSVAFWCNPISGHATLYWYQQILGQGPKLLIQFQNNGVVDDSQLPKDRFSAERLKGVDSTLKIQPAKLEDSAVYLCASSPYWGQGKSETQYFGPGTRLLVL.

This chain connects TRBV6-6 to TRBJ2-1, with 7 bases aligning to TRBD1. V lost 7 bases, J lost 4 bases, and 10 bases stayed unmatched. There are 15 residues in the CDR3. The V gene's germline CDR1 is MNHNY and CDR2 SVGAGI (reference sequence). In nucleotides, the CDR3 is TGTGCCAGCATCGAAGACAGGGTCGGTTACAATGAGCAGTTCTTC. Protein sequence: CASIEDRVGYNEQFF.

This clonotype was seen repeatedly, ten times or more. The CDR3 sequence: CASSRTSTEQYF. The DNA of the CDR3 is TGTGCCAGCAGCAGAACTAGCACTGAGCAGTACTTC. The chain links TRBV5-6 to TRBJ2-5; the D gene is possibly TRBD2 (6 bases). The CDR3 is 12 amino acids. Germline-derived CDR1 and CDR2 are SGHDT and YYEEEE. V lost 4 bases to trimming and J lost 11 bases, with 15 bases between them.

V usage is TRBV7-2 and J usage is TRBJ1-1, with D tentatively TRBD1 (5 bases). Germline assignment: CDR1 SGHTA and CDR2 FQGNSA. Trimming pared 5 bases from V and 1 base from J, leaving 8 bases between. The CDR3 has 13 amino acids. The CDR3 sequence: CASSVGENTEAFF. The CDR3 region has the DNA TGTGCCAGCAGCGTAGGGGAGAACACTGAAGCTTTCTTT.

This clonotype was seen at least ten times. V and J are TRBV7-2 and TRBJ2-3; D unclear. This CDR3 has 16 amino acids. CDR1 is SGHTA and CDR2 is FQGNSA in the germline V gene. V shed 2 bases and J shed 3 bases, with 15 bases lying between them. The chain's CDR3 is CASSLNPAMLTDTQYF. For the CDR3, the DNA is TGTGCCAGCAGCTTAAACCCAGCGATGCTAACAGATACGCAGTATTTT. The whole variable domain, remainder taken from reference TRBV7-2 and TRBJ2-3, is GAGVSQSPSNKVTEKGKDVELRCDPISGHTALYWYRQSLGQGLEFLIYFQGNSAPDKSGLPSDRFSAERTGGSVSTLTIQRTQQEDSAVYLCASSLNPAMLTDTQYFGPGTRLTVL.